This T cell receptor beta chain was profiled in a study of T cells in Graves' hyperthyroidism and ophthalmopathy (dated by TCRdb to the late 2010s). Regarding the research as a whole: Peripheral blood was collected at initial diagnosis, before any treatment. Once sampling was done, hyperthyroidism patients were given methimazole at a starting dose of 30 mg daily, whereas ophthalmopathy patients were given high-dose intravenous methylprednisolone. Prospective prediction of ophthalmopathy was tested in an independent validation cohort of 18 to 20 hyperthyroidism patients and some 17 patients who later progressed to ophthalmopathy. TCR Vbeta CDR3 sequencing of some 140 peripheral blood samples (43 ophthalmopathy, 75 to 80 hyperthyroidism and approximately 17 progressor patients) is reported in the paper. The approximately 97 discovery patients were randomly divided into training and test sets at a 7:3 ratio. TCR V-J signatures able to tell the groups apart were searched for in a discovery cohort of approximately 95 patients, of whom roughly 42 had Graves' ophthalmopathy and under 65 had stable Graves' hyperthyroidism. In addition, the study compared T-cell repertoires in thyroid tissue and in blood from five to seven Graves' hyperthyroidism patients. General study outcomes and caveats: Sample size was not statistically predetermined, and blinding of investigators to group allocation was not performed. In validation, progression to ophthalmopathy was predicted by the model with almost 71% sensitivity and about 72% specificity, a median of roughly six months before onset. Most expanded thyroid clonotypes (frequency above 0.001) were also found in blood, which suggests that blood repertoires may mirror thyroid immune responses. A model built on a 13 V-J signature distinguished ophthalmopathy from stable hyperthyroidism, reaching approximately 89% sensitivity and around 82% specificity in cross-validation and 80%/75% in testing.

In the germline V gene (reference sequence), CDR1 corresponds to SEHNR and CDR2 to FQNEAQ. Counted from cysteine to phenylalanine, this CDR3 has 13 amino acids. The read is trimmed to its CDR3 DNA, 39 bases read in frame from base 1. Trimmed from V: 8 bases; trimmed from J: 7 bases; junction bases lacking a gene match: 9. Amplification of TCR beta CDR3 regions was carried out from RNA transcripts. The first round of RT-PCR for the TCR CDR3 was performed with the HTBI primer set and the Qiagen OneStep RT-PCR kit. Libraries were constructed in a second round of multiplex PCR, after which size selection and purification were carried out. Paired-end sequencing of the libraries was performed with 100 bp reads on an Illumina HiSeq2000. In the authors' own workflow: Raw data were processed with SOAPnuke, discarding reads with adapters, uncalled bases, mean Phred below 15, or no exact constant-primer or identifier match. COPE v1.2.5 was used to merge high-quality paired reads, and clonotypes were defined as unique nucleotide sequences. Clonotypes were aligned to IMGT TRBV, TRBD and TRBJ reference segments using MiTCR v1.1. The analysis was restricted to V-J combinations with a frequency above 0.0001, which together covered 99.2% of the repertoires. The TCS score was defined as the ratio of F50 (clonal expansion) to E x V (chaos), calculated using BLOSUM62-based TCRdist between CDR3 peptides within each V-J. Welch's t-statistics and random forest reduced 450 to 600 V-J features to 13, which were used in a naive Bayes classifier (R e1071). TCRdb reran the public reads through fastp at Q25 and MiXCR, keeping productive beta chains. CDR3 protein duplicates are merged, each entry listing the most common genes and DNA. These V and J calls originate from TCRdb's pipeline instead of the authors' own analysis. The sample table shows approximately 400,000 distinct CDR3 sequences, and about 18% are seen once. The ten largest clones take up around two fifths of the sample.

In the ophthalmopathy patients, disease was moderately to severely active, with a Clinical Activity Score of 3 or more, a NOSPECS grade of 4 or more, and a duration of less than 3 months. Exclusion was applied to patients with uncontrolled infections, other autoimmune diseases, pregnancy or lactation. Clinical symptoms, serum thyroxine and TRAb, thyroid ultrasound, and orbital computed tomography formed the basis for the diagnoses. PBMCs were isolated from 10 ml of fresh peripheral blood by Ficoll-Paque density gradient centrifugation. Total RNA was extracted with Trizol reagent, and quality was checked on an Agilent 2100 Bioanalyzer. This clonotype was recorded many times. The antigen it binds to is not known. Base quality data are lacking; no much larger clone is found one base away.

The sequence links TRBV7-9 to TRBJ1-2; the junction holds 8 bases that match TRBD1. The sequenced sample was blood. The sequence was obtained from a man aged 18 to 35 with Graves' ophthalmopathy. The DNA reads TGTGCCAGCGTCACAGGGGGTGGGGTTGGCTACACCTTC. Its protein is CASVTGGGVGYTF.